The 32 T cell receptor beta chains in this list originate from one sample, sequenced in a study of breast tumors, draining lymph nodes, adjacent tissues. TCRdb re-analysed the multiplex PCR reads in MiXCR, keeping a single row per CDR3 protein. This sample has over 250,000 distinct CDR3 sequences, with around 31% found just once. Axillary draining lymph nodes of breast cancer patients supplied the node samples. The sequencing sample was made of axillary lymph node tissue. The source is a female donor with breast cancer. Some clones in this sample may be carry-over from other donors' samples.

This clonotype was found a few times. This could be a read error, since a much larger clone is one nucleotide away. It is likely a read error, because the conserved phenylalanine at the end of the CDR3 is missing. The limits of the CDR3 on the DNA are not certain, so only TCRdb's listed CDR3 is given. The chain joins TRBV20-1 to TRBJ2-7; the D call in the table, TRBD1, was not verified against the DNA. Germline V gives CDR1 DFQATT, CDR2 SNEGSKA (reference sequence). A total of 10 residues make up the CDR3, ends included. CDR3 loop: CSAAGGPHYS.

Points on this clonotype: An end of the junction differs from the germline gene, which may be a read error. The chain is built from TRBV9 and TRBJ1-5; D is unclear. This CDR3 spans 15 amino acids. Germline lookup yields CDR1 SGDLS and CDR2 YYNGEE. CDR3 region: CAGSVDPDSNQPQHF. CDR3 DNA: TGTGCCGGCAGTGTAGATCCAGATAGCAATCAGCCCCAGCATTTT.

There are a few counts of this clonotype. Just one base apart from a much larger clone, this may be a read error. The rearrangement uses TRBV12-3 or TRBV12-4 and TRBJ1-4, with D perhaps matching TRBD1 (5 bases). Trimming cost V 3 bases and J 10 bases, with 12 bases left between them. The CDR3 is made up of 13 amino acids. CDR3 residues: CASSFQGVGKLFF. CDR3 sequence (DNA): TGTGCCAGCAGTTTCCAGGGAGTCGGAAAACTGTTTTTT.

This clonotype has a count of ten or more. The V call is TRBV7-2, the J call TRBJ2-7, with no clear D. V lost 5 bases to trimming and J lost 3 bases, with 11 bases between them. The length of the CDR3 is 13 residues. Germline lookup yields CDR1 SGHTA and CDR2 FQGNSA. CDR3 DNA: TGTGCCAGCAGCCTTGCCTCTATCTACGAGCAGTACTTC. It specifies CASSLASIYEQYF. Using reference TRBV7-2 and TRBJ2-7 for the parts outside the CDR3, the full variable domain is GAGVSQSPSNKVTEKGKDVELRCDPISGHTALYWYRQSLGQGLEFLIYFQGNSAPDKSGLPSDRFSAERTGGSVSTLTIQRTQQEDSAVYLCASSLASIYEQYFGPGTRLTVT.

This clonotype appeared a single time. The genes are TRBV12-3 or TRBV12-4 and TRBJ1-1, with TRBD1 as a possible D gene (5 bases). Trimming cost V 6 bases and J 1 base, with 12 bases left between them. This CDR3 region has 14 residues. The CDR3 DNA reads TGTGCCAGCAGGGGGGGACGGCCGAACACTGAAGCTTTCTTT. Its translation: CASRGGRPNTEAFF.

This clonotype was seen repeatedly, ten times or more. The chain couples TRBV20-1 to TRBJ2-1, with D possibly TRBD2 on 6 matching bases. V lost 0 bases and J lost 9, with 12 bases in between. Germline CDR1 DFQATT, CDR2 SNEGSKA (reference sequence). This CDR3 comprises 13 residues. The CDR3 loop reads CSARDGSGSEQFF. The DNA of the CDR3 is TGCAGTGCTAGAGACGGAAGCGGGTCTGAGCAGTTCTTC.

This clonotype was observed many times. The chain carries TRBV7-6 and TRBJ1-5; no definite D call. CDR3 length: 16 residues. V was trimmed by 1 base and J by 0 bases, leaving 10 bases between them. Looked up from germline, CDR1 is SGHVS and CDR2 is FNYEAQ. CDR3 residues: CASSLGTMNSNQPQHF. The CDR3 nucleotides read TGTGCCAGCAGCTTAGGAACCATGAATAGCAATCAGCCCCAGCATTTT. Filled out from reference TRBV7-6 and TRBJ1-5, the complete variable domain reads GAGVSQSPRYKVTKRGQDVALRCDPISGHVSLYWYRQALGQGPEFLTYFNYEAQQDKSGLPNDRFSAERPEGSISTLTIQRTEQRDSAMYRCASSLGTMNSNQPQHFGDGTRLSIL.

This chain joins TRBV27 and TRBJ1-3; 11 nucleotides line up with TRBD1. CDR3 length: 15 amino acids. The germline V gene encodes CDR1 MNHEY and CDR2 SMNVEV (reference sequence). Trimming at V came to 6 bases and at J to 3 bases, leaving 4 bases not matched to a gene. The CDR3 loop is CASRRTGGDGNTIYF. The CDR3 bases are TGTGCCAGCAGAAGGACAGGGGGCGATGGAAACACCATATATTTT.

This clonotype was observed many times. The chain employs TRBV5-6 and TRBJ1-2; weak D call: TRBD1 (5 bases). There are 13 residues in the CDR3. Trimming pared 0 bases from V and 6 bases from J, leaving 9 bases between. Looked up from germline, CDR1 is SGHDT and CDR2 is YYEEEE. The CDR3 is CASSLVSGNGYTF. The CDR3 DNA reads TGTGCCAGCAGCTTGGTGTCAGGGAATGGCTACACCTTC. Filled out from reference TRBV5-6 and TRBJ1-2, the complete variable domain reads DAGVTQSPTHLIKTRGQQVTLRCSPKSGHDTVSWYQQALGQGPQFIFQYYEEEERQRGNFPDRFSGHQFPNYSSELNVNALLLGDSALYLCASSLVSGNGYTFGSGTRLTVV.

In its sample, this clonotype was seen many times. The chain combines TRBV11-3 with TRBJ2-2; a possible D gene is TRBD2 (6 bases). Germline CDR1 is SGHNT and CDR2 is YENEEA. The V end was cut by 5 bases, the J end by 7 bases, with 14 bases between. The CDR3 totals 14 residues. In DNA form, the CDR3 reads TGTGCCAGCAGCCCCATAGCGGTTAGCGGGGAGCTGTTTTTT. It is translated as CASSPIAVSGELFF.

Notes on this clonotype: With a much larger clone just one base away, this may be a read error. The chain joins TRBV20-1 to TRBJ2-7; TRBD2 matches at 15 bases. CDR3 length equals 20 residues. The germline gives CDR1 DFQATT, CDR2 SNEGSKA (reference sequence). The chain's CDR3 is CSARDLWTSGRVGGSHEQYF. CDR3 sequence (DNA): TGCAGTGCTAGAGATCTTTGGACTAGCGGGAGGGTGGGGGGCTCCCACGAGCAGTACTTC.

In the case of this clonotype: This may come from a read error, since a much larger clone is one base off. This chain connects TRBV9 to TRBJ2-1; either TRBD1 or TRBD2 may fit D (5 bases each). Germline V gene data show CDR1 as SGDLS and CDR2 as YYNGEE. The length of the CDR3 is 14 residues. In nucleotides, the CDR3 is TGTGCCAGCAGCGCCCGGGACCTCCACAATGAGCAGTCCTTC. It is translated as CASSARDLHNEQSF.

At least ten counts were recorded for this clonotype. V and J are TRBV19 and TRBJ2-1; D may be TRBD2 (6 bases). Trimming left V 3 bases short and J 8 bases short, with 11 bases between. This CDR3 is built from 13 residues. From germline, CDR1 is LNHDA and CDR2 SQIVND (reference sequence). The CDR3 bases are TGTGCCAGTAGTATGAGCGGAGGGGATGAGCAGTTCTTC. It specifies CASSMSGGDEQFF. The full variable domain, rest sourced from reference TRBV19 and TRBJ2-1, is DGGITQSPKYLFRKEGQNVTLSCEQNLNHDAMYWYRQDPGQGLRLIYYSQIVNDFQKGDIAEGYSVSREKKESFPLTVTSAQKNPTAFYLCASSMSGGDEQFFGPGTRLTVL.

This clonotype was counted ten times or more. V and J are TRBV20-1 and TRBJ2-1; 7 nucleotides align to TRBD2. CDR1 is DFQATT, CDR2 SNEGSKA, per germline (reference sequence). The CDR3 is 12 residues long. The trim removed 7 bases at V and 6 bases at J, leaving 6 bases unmatched. Written as DNA, the CDR3 is TGCAGTGGTAATAGCGGGCCCAATGAGCAGTTCTTC. Translating it yields CSGNSGPNEQFF.

This clonotype was seen only a few times. V gene TRBV10-1 combines with J gene TRBJ1-1; D is undetermined. Germline CDR1 WNHNN, CDR2 SYGVQD (reference sequence). V lost 2 bases and J 0 bases, leaving 7 bases between the germline ends. The CDR3 is 14 residues long. The CDR3 loop reads CASSENRMNTEAFF. In nucleotides, the CDR3 is TGCGCCAGCAGTGAGAACCGAATGAACACTGAAGCTTTCTTT.

About this clonotype itself: A junction end diverges from the germline sequence, so it may reflect a read error. The CDR3 DNA follows: TGTGCCAGCAGCTTGTGGGGGGGCAGGGGGATTCGCACCGAGGAGCTGTTTTTT. Its protein product is CASSLWGGRGIRTEELFF. V gene TRBV11-2 combines with J gene TRBJ2-2, with D perhaps TRBD1 or TRBD2 (7 bases each). The CDR3 has 18 amino acids. CDR1 is SGHAT, CDR2 FQNNGV, per germline. Using reference TRBV11-2 and TRBJ2-2 for the parts outside the CDR3, the full variable domain is EAGVAQSPRYKIIEKRQSVAFWCNPISGHATLYWYQQILGQGPKLLIQFQNNGVVDDSQLPKDRFSAERLKGVDSTLKIQPAKLEDSAVYLCASSLWGGRGIRTEELFFGEGSRLTVL.

The chain recombines TRBV7-6 with TRBJ2-1; D is unclear. The CDR3 covers 12 residues. Germline V lookup: CDR1 SGHVS, CDR2 FNYEAQ. Trimming stripped 7 bases from V and 7 bases from J, with 11 bases between. CDR3: CASTSVANEQFF. Written as DNA, the CDR3 is TGTGCCAGCACCAGTGTAGCAAATGAGCAGTTCTTC.

This clonotype has a single count. This may be a read error, as it is one base from a much larger clone. The V and J genes are TRBV5-5 and TRBJ2-5; D is perhaps TRBD2 (6 bases). The CDR3 length is 16 residues. Germline loops: CDR1 SGHKS, CDR2 YYEKEE (reference sequence). CDR3 protein: CANSLTIGSGEETQYF. The DNA of the CDR3 is TGCGCCAACAGCTTAACTATCGGGAGCGGCGAGGAGACCCAGTACTTC.

The V call is TRBV20-1, the J call TRBJ2-7; 9 bases align to TRBD1. CDR3 length: 16 residues. The V gene's germline CDR1 is DFQATT and CDR2 SNEGSKA (reference sequence). With 3 bases clipped from V and 5 bases from J, the junction kept 14 bases outside the gene matches. The CDR3 sequence is CSASRGVTGGFDEQYF. CDR3 DNA sequence: TGCAGTGCTAGCCGGGGTGTAACAGGGGGCTTCGACGAGCAGTACTTC.

This clonotype was counted at least ten times. This chain connects TRBV5-5 to TRBJ2-5; tentatively, D is TRBD1 (5 bases). The V gene's germline CDR1 is SGHKS and CDR2 YYEKEE (reference sequence). The CDR3 contains 17 residues. Trimming pared 5 bases from V and 4 bases from J, leaving 24 bases between. For the CDR3, the DNA is TGTGCCAGCAGACTTATACCGACAGTCTTAAACAGAGAGACCCAGTACTTC. It specifies CASRLIPTVLNRETQYF. Full variable domain (outside the CDR3, taken from reference TRBV5-5 and TRBJ2-5): DAGVTQSPTHLIKTRGQQVTLRCSPISGHKSVSWYQQVLGQGPQFIFQYYEKEERGRGNFPDRFSARQFPNYSSELNVNALLLGDSALYLCASRLIPTVLNRETQYFGPGTRLLVL.

As regards this clonotype: A read error is likely, as this CDR3 ends without the conserved phenylalanine or tryptophan. V is TRBV3-1 and J is TRBJ1-4, with unresolved D. The length of the CDR3 is 13 residues. CDR1 and CDR2 (germline): LGHDT, YNNKEL (reference sequence). V was clipped by 3 bases and J by 7 bases, with 9 bases between them. This chain's CDR3 is CASSQDLSEKLFL. CDR3 nucleotide sequence: TGTGCCAGCAGCCAGGACCTTAGTGAAAAACTGTTTCTT.

The chain couples TRBV7-8 to TRBJ1-2; a weak D match, TRBD1 (6 bases). Germline loops: CDR1 SGHVS, CDR2 FQNEAQ. The V gene lost 1 base and the J gene lost 3 bases, with 12 bases spanning the gap. This CDR3 has 15 residues. CDR3 DNA: TGTGCCAGCAGCTTAGACGGGAAGGGGGACTATGGCTACACCTTC. It codes for CASSLDGKGDYGYTF.

This clonotype was counted many times. This chain links TRBV9 with TRBJ2-2; D is undetermined. The CDR3 loop spans 15 amino acids. Germline V gives CDR1 SGDLS, CDR2 YYNGEE. V lost 4 bases, J lost 6 bases, and 16 bases lay in between. This chain's CDR3 is CASSQNQISAGELFF. The CDR3 DNA sequence: TGTGCCAGCAGCCAAAACCAGATATCAGCCGGGGAGCTGTTTTTT.

With respect to this clonotype: A much larger clone differs from this one at a single base, so this may be a read error. V and J are TRBV20-1 and TRBJ2-2; tentatively, D is TRBD2 (5 bases). Germline values: CDR1 DFQATT, CDR2 SNEGSKA (reference sequence). Trimming pared 5 bases from V and 3 bases from J, leaving 16 bases between. The CDR3 length is 15 residues. The CDR3: CSASAGRADTGELFF. CDR3 bases: TGCAGTGCTTCCGCCGGGCGGGCGGACACCGGGGAGCTGTTTTTT.

This clonotype was recorded many times. The genes are TRBV5-4 and TRBJ2-3; tentative D call: TRBD2 (6 bases). CDR1 is SGHNT and CDR2 is YYREEE in the germline V gene (reference sequence). The CDR3 loop spans 13 amino acids. V gave up 1 base and J gave up 6 bases, with 9 bases separating them. CDR3 region: CASSLSGEDTQYF. In nucleotides, the CDR3 is TGTGCCAGCAGCTTGTCGGGAGAGGATACGCAGTATTTT.

This clonotype came up many times. In DNA, the CDR3 is TGTGCCAGCAGCTTAGGACTTTTAAGCACCGGGGAGCTGTTTTTT. Its protein product is CASSLGLLSTGELFF. The chain uses TRBV11-2 and TRBJ2-2; no clear D. The V end lost 1 base, the J end lost 4 bases, and 10 bases lay between the germline ends. Germline V gene data show CDR1 as SGHAT and CDR2 as FQNNGV. There are 15 residues in the CDR3.

This clonotype was observed a few times. This rearrangement joins TRBV12-5 to TRBJ2-5; D ambiguous. Germline CDR1 and CDR2: LGHNT and FRNRAP. Trimming left V 1 base short and J 0 bases short, with 9 bases between. The CDR3 has 15 residues. The DNA for the CDR3 is TGTGCTAGTGGTTTGGGAAACTACTACCAAGAGACCCAGTACTTC. It translates to CASGLGNYYQETQYF.

This clonotype was found many times. The rearrangement uses TRBV7-2 and TRBJ1-5, with a tentative D call TRBD1 (5 bases). The CDR3 length is 15 residues. V dropped 3 bases and J dropped 3 bases, with 12 bases sitting between them. Germline V CDR1 and CDR2: SGHTA, FQGNSA. CDR3 coding DNA: TGTGCCAGCAGCTTTGGCTCGGGGGACAATCAGCCCCAGCATTTT. Translating it yields CASSFGSGDNQPQHF. Full variable domain (outside the CDR3, taken from reference TRBV7-2 and TRBJ1-5): GAGVSQSPSNKVTEKGKDVELRCDPISGHTALYWYRQSLGQGLEFLIYFQGNSAPDKSGLPSDRFSAERTGGSVSTLTIQRTQQEDSAVYLCASSFGSGDNQPQHFGDGTRLSIL.

This clonotype was observed many times. The rearrangement uses TRBV11-2 and TRBJ2-5; D ambiguous. Germline V CDR1 and CDR2: SGHAT, FQNNGV. This CDR3 comprises 13 residues. V was cut by 0 bases and J by 5 bases, with 7 bases left in between. The CDR3 DNA follows: TGTGCCAGCAGCTTAGATGTAGAGGAGACCCAGTACTTC. It is translated as CASSLDVEETQYF. Full variable domain (rest looked up from reference TRBV11-2 and TRBJ2-5): EAGVAQSPRYKIIEKRQSVAFWCNPISGHATLYWYQQILGQGPKLLIQFQNNGVVDDSQLPKDRFSAERLKGVDSTLKIQPAKLEDSAVYLCASSLDVEETQYFGPGTRLLVL.

This clonotype came up many times. The genes are TRBV20-1 and TRBJ2-1, with 8 bases aligning to TRBD2. CDR3 size: 13 residues. The germline gives CDR1 DFQATT, CDR2 SNEGSKA (reference sequence). V lost 7 bases to trimming and J lost 7 bases; unmatched junction nucleotides: 9. The CDR3 nucleotides read TGCAGTGGTAATAGCGGGAAGGATAATGAGCAGTTCTTC. Translating gives CSGNSGKDNEQFF.

This clonotype was recorded many times. This chain links TRBV19 with TRBJ2-1; D is undetermined. Trimming cost V 1 base and J 3 bases, with 4 bases left between them. CDR1 is LNHDA and CDR2 is SQIVND in the germline V gene (reference sequence). The CDR3 has 13 residues. The CDR3: CASSIAVYNEQFF. Written as DNA, the CDR3 is TGTGCCAGTAGTATAGCCGTCTACAATGAGCAGTTCTTC.

This clonotype has a count of ten or more. The chain joins TRBV29-1 to TRBJ1-5; 7 nucleotides align to TRBD1. After removal of 7 bases from V and 6 bases from J, the junction contained 9 bases not matched to a gene. CDR1 SQVTM and CDR2 ANQGSEA come from the germline V gene. CDR3 length: 13 amino acids. CDR3 in amino acids: CSATTGAGQPQHF. CDR3 coding DNA: TGCAGCGCTACAACAGGGGCTGGTCAGCCCCAGCATTTT.